The 4 T cell receptor beta chains in this list originate from one sample, sequenced in a study of OX40 agonist ivuxolimab in advanced cancers. Clones were sequenced by immunoSEQ multiplex PCR, and TCRdb holds only the in-frame ones, with some missing. This table has about 37,000 clones, roughly 87% appearing once. The material sequenced was CD4+ or CD8+ T cells sorted from blood, taken in a trial of the OX40 agonist ivuxolimab. These receptors originate from an adult with an advanced solid tumor such as melanoma, head and neck, liver or kidney cancer.

In this sample, this clone turned up once. The chain recombines TRBV5-4 with TRBJ1-3; D ambiguous. This CDR3 is built from 13 residues. Germline V gene lookup returns CDR1 SGHNT and CDR2 YYREEE (reference sequence). V was trimmed by 10 bases and J by 0 bases, leaving 11 bases between them. CDR3 in amino acids: CAFREDSGNTIYF. Written as DNA, the CDR3 is TGTGCCTTCCGGGAGGACTCTGGAAACACCATATATTTT.

The chain uses TRBV27 and TRBJ2-1, with D maybe TRBD2 (5 bases). The ends were cut back, 2 bases at V and 9 bases at J, with 8 bases in the middle. The CDR3 extends over 12 amino acids. The germline V gene encodes CDR1 MNHEY and CDR2 SMNVEV (reference sequence). This CDR3 is CASSLIGVEQFF. CDR3 DNA sequence: TGTGCCAGCAGTTTAATCGGGGTTGAGCAGTTCTTC.

The chain uses TRBV2 and TRBJ2-5; D is uncertain. In germline, CDR1 is SNHLY, CDR2 FYNNEI. Trimming took 7 bases from V and 1 from J, leaving 10 bases between them. This CDR3 contains 13 residues. CDR3 nucleotide sequence: TGTGCCAGCATCAAGGGCCCCCAAGAGACCCAGTACTTC. Its protein product is CASIKGPQETQYF.

This chain connects TRBV5-1 to TRBJ1-1, with D tentatively TRBD1 (6 bases). The CDR3 is 14 residues long. Trimming pared 6 bases from V and 3 bases from J, leaving 15 bases between. In germline, CDR1 is SGHRS, CDR2 YFSETQ. The CDR3 sequence is CASTTGTSDTEAFF. In nucleotides, the CDR3 is TGCGCCAGCACCACCGGGACATCAGACACTGAAGCTTTCTTT.